A single sample gave rise to the 26 T cell receptor beta chains below, sequenced in a study of CXCR3-negative and CXCR3-positive naive CD8 T cells. No antigens are known for them. The method, 5' RACE with UMI labels, was used to prepare the TRB cDNA libraries. From the 5' RACE reads, TCRdb lists one entry per CDR3 protein and no DNA. Found here are about 98,000 distinct CDR3 sequences; the top ten clones hold less than 1.1%. Overall study findings and caveats: In CXCR3-positive naive cells, the TRB CDR3s were more hydrophobic than in CXCR3-negative naive cells.

Material for sequencing was naive CXCR3+ CD8+ T cells from blood. Subset noted: CD45RO-CCR7+CD27+CD95- naive CD8+ T cells expressing CXCR3 (TNR3+). These receptor sequences come from a human donor in good health. Some clones in this sample may be carry-over from other donors' samples.

The rearrangement joins TRBV20-1 to TRBJ2-6. Germline CDR1 reads DFQATT; CDR2 reads SNEGSKA (reference sequence). This CDR3 spans 18 amino acids. CDR3 residues: CSASFRKEYGAGANVLTF.

The chain links TRBV6-5 to TRBJ2-1; TCRdb gives TRBD1 as the D gene, but with no DNA this cannot be confirmed. CDR1 is MNHEY, CDR2 SVGAGI, per germline. The CDR3 length is 15 residues. CDR3 residues: CASTLQGRSYNEQFF.

V is TRBV11-3 and J is TRBJ2-1; TCRdb's D call of TRBD1 is untestable without DNA. From germline, CDR1 is SGHNT and CDR2 YENEEA. The CDR3 extends over 15 amino acids. CDR3 amino acids: CASSPKDEGYNEQFF.

The chain combines TRBV7-9 with TRBJ1-4; the TCRdb D gene call, TRBD1, has no DNA to confirm it. This CDR3 spans 16 amino acids. Per the germline V gene, CDR1 is SEHNR and CDR2 is FQNEAQ (reference sequence). The CDR3 loop reads CASSSNSGTANEKLFF.

This sequence joins TRBV5-6 and TRBJ1-2. CDR1 SGHDT and CDR2 YYEEEE come from the germline V gene. The CDR3 is 13 amino acids. The CDR3 sequence: CASSPGRNYGYTF.

V usage is TRBV7-2 and J usage is TRBJ2-3. This CDR3 has 15 residues. Germline V CDR1 and CDR2: SGHTA, FQGNSA. The CDR3: CASSPSGSGVDTQYF.

This chain uses TRBV27 with TRBJ2-1; with no DNA, the TCRdb D assignment of TRBD1 cannot be verified. This CDR3 spans 14 amino acids. Germline-derived CDR1 and CDR2 are MNHEY and SMNVEV (reference sequence). CDR3 protein: CASSLFGQTNEQFF.

The rearrangement joins TRBV13 to TRBJ2-2; TCRdb proposes TRBD2, but this gene call is untestable without DNA. This CDR3 spans 13 amino acids. Germline V lookup: CDR1 PRHDT, CDR2 FYEKMQ (reference sequence). CDR3 amino acids: CASAASVTGELFF.

This chain uses TRBV28 with TRBJ2-2. In germline, CDR1 is MDHEN, CDR2 SYDVKM. The CDR3 extends over 13 amino acids. This CDR3 reads CASSLWKVGELFF.

The CDR3 is CASSFEGSGANVLTF. The chain combines TRBV6-6 with TRBJ2-6; TCRdb's D gene call, TRBD2, goes unchecked for lack of DNA. This CDR3 has 15 amino acids. Germline assignment: CDR1 MNHNY and CDR2 SVGAGI (reference sequence).

The chain uses TRBV7-2 and TRBJ2-7; the D call of TRBD1 rests on TCRdb alone, since no DNA is present to check it. Germline V gives CDR1 SGHTA, CDR2 FQGNSA. This CDR3 spans 15 amino acids. The chain's CDR3 is CASSLISGQTYEQYF.

This chain links TRBV28 with TRBJ2-3; TCRdb indicates TRBD1, and absent DNA this call remains unverified. This CDR3 spans 17 amino acids. Germline assignment: CDR1 MDHEN and CDR2 SYDVKM. The CDR3: CASSFVIQGLVADTQYF. Variable domain in full (rest from reference TRBV28 and TRBJ2-3): DVKVTQSSRYLVKRTGEKVFLECVQDMDHENMFWYRQDPGLGLRLIYFSYDVKMKEKGDIPEGYSVSREKKERFSLILESASTNQTSMYLCASSFVIQGLVADTQYFGPGTRLTVL.

The chain employs TRBV21-1 and TRBJ2-1. TRBV21-1 is a pseudogene segment. CDR3 length equals 16 residues. CDR3 loop: CASSTPWGWTYNEQFF.

The chain employs TRBV4-2 and TRBJ2-7; TCRdb calls TRBD1, which cannot be checked without DNA. Germline CDR1 LGHNA, CDR2 YNFKEQ. The CDR3 spans 14 residues. The CDR3 loop reads CASSHPGQAYEQYF.

The gene calls are TRBV29-1 and TRBJ2-5; TCRdb calls TRBD2, which cannot be checked without DNA. CDR3 size: 15 residues. Germline V gene lookup returns CDR1 SQVTM and CDR2 ANQGSEA. CDR3 in amino acids: CSVDRLAGGQETQYF.

The CDR3 loop reads CASSRAGTGPTFYGYTF. The V call is TRBV4-3, the J call TRBJ1-2; TCRdb lists TRBD1, though no DNA is available to test this call. The CDR3 is made up of 17 amino acids. Looked up from germline, CDR1 is LGHNA and CDR2 is YSLEER.

The chain joins TRBV7-3 to TRBJ2-5; TCRdb's assignment of TRBD2 cannot be checked, as there is no DNA. Germline-derived CDR1 and CDR2 are SGHTA and FQGTGA. This CDR3 has 15 residues. The CDR3 here is CASSAKLADEETQYF. Drawing the rest from reference TRBV7-3 and TRBJ2-5, the complete variable domain is GAGVSQTPSNKVTEKGKYVELRCDPISGHTALYWYRQSLGQGPEFLIYFQGTGAADDSGLPNDRFFAVRPEGSVSTLKIQRTERGDSAVYLCASSAKLADEETQYFGPGTRLLVL.

The genes are TRBV29-1 and TRBJ1-1. The germline CDR1 and CDR2 sequences are SQVTM and ANQGSEA. This CDR3 has 13 residues. The CDR3 spells CSVVQPMNTEAFF.

The V and J genes are TRBV20-1 and TRBJ1-2; the TRBD1 assignment by TCRdb is unverifiable without DNA. The CDR3 sequence is 16 residues long. CDR1 and CDR2 from the germline V gene are DFQATT and SNEGSKA (reference sequence). This CDR3 is CSAIRDRGVGNYGYTF.

The chain links TRBV4-3 to TRBJ1-5; TCRdb selects TRBD1, and the lack of DNA leaves this call unchecked. The CDR3 is 15 residues long. CDR1 is LGHNA, CDR2 YSLEER, per germline. This CDR3 reads CASSQVESPRQPQHF.

The genes are TRBV20-1 and TRBJ2-1. Per germline, CDR1 DFQATT and CDR2 SNEGSKA (reference sequence). There are 13 residues in the CDR3. The CDR3 protein is CSAPKNSYNEQFF.

This chain uses TRBV29-1 with TRBJ2-2. CDR1 is SQVTM and CDR2 is ANQGSEA in the germline V gene. This CDR3 is 12 amino acids long. The CDR3 loop reads CSVDTDTGELFF.

The genes are TRBV11-3 and TRBJ1-1; checking the TCRdb D call of TRBD1 is not possible without DNA. Germline CDR1 SGHNT, CDR2 YENEEA. This CDR3 has 16 residues. CDR3 protein: CASSHSGQGLNTEAFF. Looking up the rest from reference TRBV11-3 and TRBJ1-1 gives the full variable domain: EAGVVQSPRYKIIEKKQPVAFWCNPISGHNTLYWYLQNLGQGPELLIRYENEEAVDDSQLPKDRFSAERLKGVDSTLKIQPAELGDSAVYLCASSHSGQGLNTEAFFGQGTRLTVV.

V and J are TRBV7-2 and TRBJ2-3; the D gene TCRdb calls, TRBD2, cannot be checked with no DNA. CDR3 size: 15 residues. The germline CDR1 and CDR2 sequences are SGHTA and FQGNSA. This CDR3 is CASSLTHGEADTQYF.

CDR3 sequence reads: CASSLSPRGGGYEQYF. This chain joins TRBV7-8 and TRBJ2-7; TCRdb designates TRBD1, a call that cannot be tested without DNA. Looked up from germline, CDR1 is SGHVS and CDR2 is FQNEAQ. There are 16 residues in the CDR3.

V is TRBV7-6 and J is TRBJ2-1; TCRdb's D gene call, TRBD1, goes unchecked for lack of DNA. This CDR3 comprises 15 residues. CDR1 is SGHVS, CDR2 FNYEAQ, per germline. The CDR3: CASSLGGGLNNEQFF.